The present T cell receptor (beta chain) was sequenced within a study of beta chain features in type 1 diabetes. Findings of the study overall: Shortening of TCRB CDR3s, moderate but significant, appeared in all four CD4+ subsets of Type 1 diabetes patients. Resolution of whether HLA type affects TCRB rearrangement was not achieved here.

Sequencing targeted expressed TCRB transcripts, as all isolated RNA had been reverse transcribed. Some 3.3 million reads was the average for naive, central memory and regulatory T cell samples. Using immunoSEQ multiplex PCR, the repertoire was profiled, and TCRdb retains in-frame clones only, with some absent. The table has fewer than 25,000 clones, 69% seen once; the top ten hold less than 4.5%. Sampling consisted of one heparinised blood draw per donor, averaging around 100 mL. On this clone: The antigen is not known.

V dropped 5 bases and J dropped 2 bases, with 14 bases sitting between them. This CDR3 has 15 residues. CDR1 is MDHEN, CDR2 SYDVKM, per germline. The sequencing input was Tregs from blood. J is TRBJ2-3 and V is TRBV28; perhaps TRBD2 as D (6 bases). The TCR sequence derives from a man aged 18 to 29 with type 1 diabetes. In nucleotides, the CDR3 is TGTGCCAGCAGTCGGGGACTTCGACCCACAGATACGCAGTATTTT. It specifies CASSRGLRPTDTQYF.